A selection of T cell receptor beta chains follows, all from one sample in a study of regulatory T cells in long-lasting Graves disease. TCRdb redid the calling of the multiplex PCR reads with MiXCR, one entry per CDR3 protein. The sample includes hundreds of thousands of distinct CDR3 sequences, 25% to 30% of them seen just once. The sample consisted of peripheral blood mononuclear cells (PBMCs), taken when the disease was refractory, from a patient treated with antithyroid drugs. All receptors come from a female donor with Graves disease. The CDR3 runs from the conserved cysteine through the conserved F or W. The D gene is left open where the match is weak. The listing skips clone size in some rows; elsewhere it reads once, few, many or a size class.

v_call	d_call	clone_size	j_call	cdr3_nt	cdr3_aa
TRBV13	TRBD1	few	TRBJ1-6	TGTGCCAGCAGAGGACAGGTGTCTAATTCACCCCTCCACTTT	CASRGQVSNSPLHF
TRBV6-1	TRBD2	few	TRBJ2-1	TGTGCCAGCAGTCCAACTAGCGGGCTATCCTACAATGAGCAGTTCTTC	CASSPTSGLSYNEQFF
TRBV28	.	.	TRBJ1-6	TGTGCCAGCATTGGGGCAGGGGATAATTCACCCCTCCACTTT	CASIGAGDNSPLHF
TRBV7-9	TRBD2	few	TRBJ2-5	TGTGCCAGCAGCTTGAGCGGGAGGGCGGAGACCCAGTACTTC	CASSLSGRAETQYF
TRBV20-1	.	few	TRBJ2-5	TGCAGTGCTAGCATAGGGGGGATGTACCAAGAGACCCAGTACTTC	CSASIGGMYQETQYF
TRBV2	TRBD1	many	TRBJ1-2	TGTGCCAGCAGTGAAGGAAGGACAGGGGGCTATGGCTACACCTTC	CASSEGRTGGYGYTF
TRBV9	TRBD2	few	TRBJ2-5	TGTGCCAGCAGCGTAGATGAGGGACTACAAGAGACCCAGTACTTC	CASSVDEGLQETQYF
TRBV12-5	.	many	TRBJ1-1	TGTGCTAGTGGTTGGGATTACACTGAAGCTTTCTTT	CASGWDYTEAFF
TRBV29-1	.	.	TRBJ1-1	TGCAGCGTTAGGGTTTCGAACACTGAAGCTTTCTTT	CSVRVSNTEAFF
TRBV27	TRBD1	.	TRBJ2-7	TGTGCCAGCAGTTTATCCCCCCGGACAGGGACCTACGAGCAGTACTTC	CASSLSPRTGTYEQYF
TRBV19	.	.	TRBJ2-7	TGTGCCAGTAGTACCCCCTACTCCGCCTACGAGCAGTACTTC	CASSTPYSAYEQYF
TRBV10-1	TRBD1	few	TRBJ1-5	TGCGCCAGCAAACGCGACAGGGGGCAGAATCAGCCCCAGCATTTT	CASKRDRGQNQPQHF
TRBV6-6	.	.	TRBJ2-2	TGTGCCAGCAGTTACTCGAGATTTGGGGGCACCGGGGAGCTGTTTTTT	CASSYSRFGGTGELFF
TRBV7-9	.	.	TRBJ2-7	TGTGCCAGCAGCTTATTTGCGAACGAGCAGTACTTC	CASSLFANEQYF
TRBV7-3	TRBD2	.	TRBJ2-7	TGTGCCAGCAGCAGACTAGCGGGAGGGCCCCACGAGCAGTACTTC	CASSRLAGGPHEQYF
TRBV28	TRBD1	many	TRBJ1-1	TGTGCCAGCGATTTCCCCGGACAGGAGAATGAAGCTTTCTTT	CASDFPGQENEAFF
TRBV5-1	.	.	TRBJ2-7	TGCGCCAGCAGCCTAACTAGGCCTAGCTCCTACGAGCAGTACTTC	CASSLTRPSSYEQYF
TRBV19	TRBD1	many	TRBJ1-2	TGTGCCAGTAGTACCGGACAGGGATTTGGCTACACCTTC	CASSTGQGFGYTF
TRBV30	.	few	TRBJ1-2	TGTGCCTGGAGGCAGACTAACTATGGCTACACCTTC	CAWRQTNYGYTF
TRBV7-2	.	.	TRBJ1-4	TGTGCCAGCAGCTTAGGATGGGCAACTAATGAAAAACTGTTTTTT	CASSLGWATNEKLFF
TRBV30	.	few	TRBJ1-2	TGTGCCTGGAGTGTAGGGGGAGAGGGCTACACCTTC	CAWSVGGEGYTF
TRBV12-3/TRBV12-4	.	few	TRBJ1-1	TGTGCCAGCAGTGTCTCTGGGGAGAACACTGAAGCTTTCTTT	CASSVSGENTEAFF
TRBV9	.	.	TRBJ2-4	TGTGCCAGCAGCGTAGAGGGGAGTCCAAACATTCAGTACTTC	CASSVEGSPNIQYF
TRBV7-9	TRBD1	.	TRBJ2-7	TGTGCCAGCAGCGGCCGGGACAGCTCCTACGAGCAGTACTTC	CASSGRDSSYEQYF
TRBV20-1	.	few	TRBJ2-5	TGCAGTGCCCCACCCCTGAGAGCTCGGCAAGAGACCCAGTACTTC	CSAPPLRARQETQYF
TRBV2	TRBD1	.	TRBJ1-2	TGTGCCAGCAGTGCTCGGACAGGGGGGAGCGATGGCTACACCTTC	CASSARTGGSDGYTF
TRBV6-5	.	few	TRBJ1-4	TGTGCCAGCAGTTGGCGACCGCAAATATCGGGTGAAAAACTGTTTTTT	CASSWRPQISGEKLFF
TRBV3-1	TRBD1	.	TRBJ1-2	TGTGCCAGCAGCCAAGATTCAACGACAGGGAATGGCTACACCTTC	CASSQDSTTGNGYTF
TRBV2	TRBD1	many	TRBJ1-2	TGTGCCAGCAGTGTCTCGACAGGGGGCTATGGCTACACCTTC	CASSVSTGGYGYTF
TRBV11-2	.	.	TRBJ2-7	TGTGCCAGCAGCTTAGGGTCAGCGCCGAATGCCTACGAGCAGTACTTC	CASSLGSAPNAYEQYF
TRBV28	TRBD1	many	TRBJ2-5	TGTGCCAGCAGTAGGGACAGGAGCCAAGAGACCCAGTACTTC	CASSRDRSQETQYF
TRBV30	TRBD1	few	TRBJ1-2	TGTGCGTTGACAGGGGGCGGCTATGGCTACACCTTC	CALTGGGYGYTF
TRBV12-3/TRBV12-4	.	.	TRBJ2-7	TGTGCCAGCAGTTTATTAGTTCCGGGGGCCGAGCAGTACTTC	CASSLLVPGAEQYF
TRBV6-2/TRBV6-3	.	.	TRBJ2-7	TGTGCCAGCAGACAAAACCGGGACTCAGTATACGAGCAGTACTTC	CASRQNRDSVYEQYF
TRBV7-9	.	.	TRBJ1-4	TGTGCCAGCAGCTTAGAGGGACAACGAGGGGAAAAACTGTTTTTT	CASSLEGQRGEKLFF
TRBV19	.	.	TRBJ2-7	TGTGCCAGCACCCCAAGCGCGTGGTCCTACGAGCAGTACTTC	CASTPSAWSYEQYF
TRBV9	.	few	TRBJ1-2	TGTGCCAGCAGCCCTTCAAGCAGGGATTGGGGCTACACCTTC	CASSPSSRDWGYTF
TRBV5-6	.	.	TRBJ1-2	TGTGCCAGCAGCTTGAGGTCAGCGGCGGGCTACACCTTC	CASSLRSAAGYTF
TRBV28	.	many	TRBJ1-1	TGTGCCAGCAGTTTTAGTACTGAAGCTTTCTTT	CASSFSTEAFF
TRBV6-5	.	.	TRBJ2-5	TGTGCCAGCAGTTACTCAGGGCTCCAAGAGACCCAGTACTTC	CASSYSGLQETQYF
TRBV7-2	.	.	TRBJ2-6	TGTGCCAGCAGCCACCATCTGACGGGCTCTGGGGCCAACGTCCTGACTTTC	CASSHHLTGSGANVLTF
TRBV30	TRBD1	few	TRBJ1-2	TGTGCCTGCTATACACCGGGACAGGGATTGAATGGCTACACCTTC	CACYTPGQGLNGYTF
TRBV6-2/TRBV6-3	.	.	TRBJ1-5	TGTGCCAGCAGAGATATGAGGGGGGCTGATAGCAATCAGCCCCAGCATTTT	CASRDMRGADSNQPQHF
TRBV27	TRBD1	few	TRBJ2-7	TGTGCCAGCAGCCCCGTACAGGGGCGGCCCTACGAGCAGTACTTC	CASSPVQGRPYEQYF
TRBV7-8	.	.	TRBJ1-1	TGTGCCAGCGCGATGGGCAATATGAACACTGAAGCTTTCTTT	CASAMGNMNTEAFF
TRBV12-3/TRBV12-4	TRBD1	many	TRBJ1-5	TGTGCCAGCAGTCGAAGGACAGGGGGCAATCAGCCCCAGCATTTT	CASSRRTGGNQPQHF
TRBV6-5	TRBD2	many	TRBJ2-7	TGTGCCAGCAGTTCGACGCGGGAGGGCGGGTACGAGCAGTACTTC	CASSSTREGGYEQYF
TRBV6-1	TRBD1	few	TRBJ1-1	TGTGCCAGCACCACAGGGGGCGGGGACACTGAAGCTTTCTTT	CASTTGGGDTEAFF
TRBV25-1	TRBD1	few	TRBJ1-5	TGTGCCAGCAGTTCCACGACAGGGTACAATCAGCCCCAGCATTTT	CASSSTTGYNQPQHF
TRBV5-5	.	few	TRBJ2-4	TGTGCCAGCTCTCTGAAACAGAAACGTGGGGTAGGGGACATTCAGTACTTC	CASSLKQKRGVGDIQYF
TRBV9	TRBD1	.	TRBJ2-7	TGTGCCAGCAGCGTAGTAGGACAGGGCGAGCAGTACTTC	CASSVVGQGEQYF
TRBV20-1	.	few	TRBJ1-1	TGCAGTGCTAGTAGCCCCGGGGGGACTGAAGCTTTCTTT	CSASSPGGTEAFF
TRBV11-2	.	.	TRBJ1-2	TGTGCCAGCAGCTTAGGGGCAGGGGACTATGGCTACACCTTC	CASSLGAGDYGYTF